This T cell receptor beta chain was identified during a study of lymphopenia after photon versus proton radiotherapy. Study-level points and caveats: Authors raise, but do not show, better survival with proton therapy. Post-nadir diversity loss with photons came from oligoclonal expansion, particularly CD8+ Temra cells. Photon-treated patients lost naive T cells and TCR diversity; proton-treated stayed stable.

A note on this clone: The antigen is not known. Different DNA sequences within this sample yield the same CDR3.

Here immunoSEQ multiplex PCR was the method, and the copy in TCRdb shows in-frame clones only, minus some. Here the sample spans 77,000 or so clones, 80% to 90% being singletons. Trimming stripped 3 bases from V and 0 bases from J, with 11 bases between. This CDR3 has 15 residues. Germline V gene sequence: CDR1 LNHDA, CDR2 SQIVND (reference sequence). J is TRBJ2-5 and V is TRBV19, with D possibly being TRBD2 (6 bases). The sequence derives from a man between 60 and 75 years old with pancreatic cancer. The specimen comprised peripheral blood, sampled from a patient treated with proton-based radiotherapy. The CDR3 loop is CASSMRGGYQETQYF. The CDR3 DNA is TGTGCCAGTAGTATGCGGGGTGGGTACCAAGAGACCCAGTACTTC.